This T cell receptor beta chain was profiled in a study of response to subunit inactivated influenza vaccine. Germline trimming cut 0 bases from V and 5 bases from J; bases unmatched to any gene: 10. The V gene's germline CDR1 is SGDLS and CDR2 YYNGEE. The CDR3 spans 16 residues. TCRdb re-called the RT-PCR reads through MiXCR, storing one row per CDR3 protein. The sample consists of some 800,000 distinct CDR3 sequences, 21% of them appearing once. The TCR was taken from a man aged 50-60 years who received an inactivated influenza vaccine. Sequencing was performed on PBMCs from blood, taken more than 4 days after vaccination. The genes are TRBV9 and TRBJ2-7, with TRBD1 identical over 8 bases. The CDR3 reads CASSVASGQGGDEQYF. The CDR3 nucleotides are TGTGCCAGCAGCGTAGCTTCAGGACAGGGCGGTGACGAGCAGTACTTC.